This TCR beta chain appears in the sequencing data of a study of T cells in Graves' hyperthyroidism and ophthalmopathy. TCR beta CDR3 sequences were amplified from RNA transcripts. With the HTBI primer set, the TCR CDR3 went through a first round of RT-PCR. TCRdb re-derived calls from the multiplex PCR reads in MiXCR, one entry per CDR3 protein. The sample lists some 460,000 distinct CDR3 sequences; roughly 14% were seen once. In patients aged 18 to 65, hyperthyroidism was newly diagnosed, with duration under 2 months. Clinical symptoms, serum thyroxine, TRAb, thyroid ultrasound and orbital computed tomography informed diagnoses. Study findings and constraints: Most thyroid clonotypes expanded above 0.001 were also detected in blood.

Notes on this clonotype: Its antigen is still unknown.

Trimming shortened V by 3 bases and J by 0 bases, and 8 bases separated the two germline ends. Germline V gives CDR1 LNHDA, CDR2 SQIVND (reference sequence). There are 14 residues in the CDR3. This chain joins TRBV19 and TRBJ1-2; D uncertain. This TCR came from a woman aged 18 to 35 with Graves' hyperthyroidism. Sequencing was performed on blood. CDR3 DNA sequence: TGTGCCAGTAGTATCGGAGGCCCTAACTATGGCTACACCTTC. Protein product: CASSIGGPNYGYTF.